This is a list of T cell receptor beta chains from one sample in a study of shared T cell receptors in the human thymus. The repertoire was sequenced with immunoSEQ multiplex PCR; TCRdb's copy has only in-frame clones and lacks some. The sample shows about 380,000 clones, 85% to 95% of them seen only once. The sequenced sample consisted of thymocytes. These receptors all come from a human donor. Each CDR3 is given with its conserved first and last residue. A D gene is named only where the DNA matches it firmly. Part of the rows lack a size; the others show once, few, many or a class for expanded clones.

J | size | D | V | DNA | CDR3
TRBJ1-5 | - | - | TRBV28 | TGTGCCAGCAGTCATACAGGGACCCCTAGGTCCCAGCATTTT | CASSHTGTPRSQHF
TRBJ2-1 | - | TRBD2 | TRBV4-3 | TGCGCCAGCAGCCAAGAAAATTGGCGGGAGGGACATGAGCAGTTCTTC | CASSQENWREGHEQFF
TRBJ2-3 | - | - | TRBV27 | TGTGCCAGCAGTTTATCAAACCCCTCCGGGGATACGCAGTATTTT | CASSLSNPSGDTQYF
TRBJ2-3 | - | TRBD2 | TRBV7-3 | TGTGCCAGCAGCGCCGCCTCGCGGGAGAAGGGCGATACGCAGTATTTT | CASSAASREKGDTQYF
TRBJ1-5 | - | TRBD1 | TRBV28 | TGTGCCAGCAGGGACAGGGGATACGGGCAGCCCCAGCATTTT | CASRDRGYGQPQHF
TRBJ1-5 | - | - | TRBV7-2 | TGTGCCAGCAGTCGAGCGGGGGGTGGTCAGCCCCAGCATTTT | CASSRAGGGQPQHF
TRBJ2-3 | - | - | TRBV6-6 | TGTGCCAGCAGTTACTCGGCTCTATTCCCAGATACGCAGTATTTT | CASSYSALFPDTQYF
TRBJ1-4 | - | - | TRBV7-3 | TGTGCCAGCAGCTTAATTCTCGAGAGAACCGTAACTAATGAAAAACTGTTTTTT | CASSLILERTVTNEKLFF
TRBJ2-1 | - | TRBD2 | TRBV10-2 | TGCGCCAGCAGTGAAAGGACTAGCGGGAGTCCCTACAATGAGCAGTTCTTC | CASSERTSGSPYNEQFF
TRBJ2-7 | - | TRBD1 | TRBV27 | TGTGCCAGCGGGTACCGGGACAGTGATATGGAGCAGTACTTC | CASGYRDSDMEQYF
TRBJ2-7 | once | - | TRBV9 | TGTGCCAGCAGCTCCGGAATTGGCGAGCAGTACTTC | CASSSGIGEQYF
TRBJ2-2 | once | - | TRBV27 | TGTGCCAGCAGTTCGGGGGGGGAGCTGTTTTTT | CASSSGGELFF
TRBJ1-3 | - | - | TRBV10-3 | TGTGCCATCAGTGAGAACAGGGACTGCTCTGGAAACACCATATATTTT | CAISENRDCSGNTIYF
TRBJ2-5 | - | - | TRBV7-7 | TGTGCTAGCAGCTCGAAAAGGTTAGCGGAGGGGCGGGAGACCCAGTACTTC | CASSSKRLAEGRETQYF
TRBJ1-2 | - | - | TRBV19 | TGTGCCACCCGTGTAGCGGATACTGGCTACACCTTC | CATRVADTGYTF
TRBJ2-7 | - | - | TRBV7-9 | TGTGCCAGCAGCCCGGACTCCCTTGGCGCCTACGAGCAGTACTTC | CASSPDSLGAYEQYF
TRBJ2-2 | - | - | TRBV6-4 | TGTGCCAGCAGGCCCAATCGGCCGGGGCAGCGAGGGGAACAAACCGGGGAGCTGTTTTTT | CASRPNRPGQRGEQTGELFF
TRBJ2-1 | - | - | TRBV6-4 | TGTGCCAGCAATAGGATCCGCGGGACCTTCTCCTACAATGAGCAGTTCTTC | CASNRIRGTFSYNEQFF
TRBJ2-1 | - | - | TRBV28 | TGTGCCAGCAGTCGCCCGGAGTTCAATGAGCAGTTCTTC | CASSRPEFNEQFF
TRBJ1-5 | - | TRBD1 | TRBV6-1 | TGTGCCAGCAGGGACAGGGTGGACAATCAGCCCCAGCATTTT | CASRDRVDNQPQHF
TRBJ1-2 | - | TRBD1 | TRBV7-2 | TGTGCCAGCAGCCCAGGGGGCGGATCCCCTAACTATGGCTACACCTTC | CASSPGGGSPNYGYTF
TRBJ1-1 | - | TRBD1 | TRBV28 | TGTGCCAGCAGTTTACGTATGACAGGGGTTTTCGCTGAAGCTTTCTTT | CASSLRMTGVFAEAFF
TRBJ2-5 | - | TRBD2 | TRBV28 | TGTGCCAGCAGCCCGCCCCCTCGAACTAGCGGGAAAGAGACCCAGTACTTC | CASSPPPRTSGKETQYF
TRBJ2-7 | - | - | TRBV28 | TGTGCCAGCAGTTCGCACAGGGTAAGCTACGAGCAGTACTTC | CASSSHRVSYEQYF
TRBJ2-5 | - | - | TRBV30 | TGTGCCTGGAGATTCCACGGAGAGCAGTACTTC | CAWRFHGEQYF
TRBJ1-5 | - | TRBD1 | TRBV27 | TGTGCCAGCAGTTTCTCCGTGACCCAGGGGGGGCATGATCAGCCCCAGCATTTT | CASSFSVTQGGHDQPQHF
TRBJ2-4 | - | - | TRBV6-1 | TGTGCCAGCAGTGAACAGAATTGGGCCAAAAACATTCAGTACTTC | CASSEQNWAKNIQYF
TRBJ2-1 | - | - | TRBV5-4 | TGTGCCAGCAGCCCGGGACTTTACAATGAGCAGTTCTTC | CASSPGLYNEQFF
TRBJ2-1 | - | TRBD2 | TRBV7-3 | TGTGCCAGCGTCTCTTTCCGCCGCAGGACTAGCGGGAGTGGGCAGTTCTTC | CASVSFRRRTSGSGQFF
TRBJ2-1 | - | - | TRBV27 | TGTGCCAGCAGTTTAAACAGAAGCTCCTACAATGAGCAGTTCTTC | CASSLNRSSYNEQFF
TRBJ2-7 | - | - | TRBV27 | TGTGCCAGCAGTTTGGTCCAAGCCCAACACGGGCTTTACGAGCAGTACTTC | CASSLVQAQHGLYEQYF
TRBJ1-2 | once | - | TRBV27 | TGTGCCAGCAGTGACGGGACGGCTTATGGCTACACCTTC | CASSDGTAYGYTF
TRBJ2-7 | - | TRBD2 | TRBV6-1 | TGTGCCAGCAGTGAAGCCCTAGCGGGAGGGCCGATCGAGCAGTACTTC | CASSEALAGGPIEQYF
TRBJ2-3 | once | - | TRBV6-1 | TGTGCCAGCAGTGATGAGACAGAACACACAGATACGCAGTATTTT | CASSDETEHTDTQYF
TRBJ2-2 | once | - | TRBV30 | TGTGCCTGGAACCCCCAGGGGCGGCCGAACACCGGGGAGCTGTTTTTT | CAWNPQGRPNTGELFF
TRBJ2-7 | - | - | TRBV6-5 | TGTGCCAGCAAAGACTTGGACCCTATAATTTCAGAGAAGTACTTC | CASKDLDPIISEKYF
TRBJ2-1 | - | - | TRBV18 | TGTGCCAGCTCACCGGGACGTCTAAGGAGGCAGTTCTTC | CASSPGRLRRQFF
TRBJ1-1 | - | TRBD1 | TRBV28 | TGTGCCAGCAGTTTAGGGGGACAGGGAAGGACTGAAGCTTTCTTT | CASSLGGQGRTEAFF
TRBJ2-7 | - | TRBD2 | TRBV7-2 | TGTGCCAGCAGCTTGCGGACTAGCGGGGGGCCCTACGAGCAGTACTTC | CASSLRTSGGPYEQYF
TRBJ2-5 | - | - | TRBV4-3 | TGCGCCAGCAGCCTAGCCTGGGAAGAGACCCAGTACTTC | CASSLAWEETQYF
TRBJ2-1 | - | - | TRBV5-1 | TGCGCCAGCAGCTTGAAGACCGGGGGAAATGAGCAGTTCTTC | CASSLKTGGNEQFF
TRBJ1-3 | - | - | TRBV19 | TGTGCCAGTACTCGGGAAGGGTCCGCTGGAAACACCATATATTTT | CASTREGSAGNTIYF
TRBJ2-5 | - | - | TRBV5-1 | TGCGCCAGCAGCTTACAGGGAGAGACCCAGTACTTC | CASSLQGETQYF
TRBJ2-3 | - | - | TRBV27 | TGTGCCAGCAGTACATACAGGAACACAGATACGCAGTATTTT | CASSTYRNTDTQYF